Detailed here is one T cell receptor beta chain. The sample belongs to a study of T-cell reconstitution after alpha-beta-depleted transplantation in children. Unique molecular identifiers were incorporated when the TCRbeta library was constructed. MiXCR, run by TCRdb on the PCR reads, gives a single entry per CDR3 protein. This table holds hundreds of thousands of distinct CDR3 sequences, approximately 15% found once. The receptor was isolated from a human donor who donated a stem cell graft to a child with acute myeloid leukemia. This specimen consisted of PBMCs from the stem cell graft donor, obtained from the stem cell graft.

The CDR3 is CASSLEYGLRPNSPLHF. CDR3 nucleotide sequence: TGTGCCAGCAGCTTAGAATACGGGCTACGGCCTAATTCACCCCTCCACTTT. The rearrangement joins TRBV11-2 to TRBJ1-6; no definite D call. Germline V gives CDR1 SGHAT, CDR2 FQNNGV. The CDR3 covers 17 residues. V lost 0 bases and J 6 bases, leaving 15 bases between the germline ends.